This entry lists 22 T cell receptor beta chains sequenced from one sample in a study of blood T cell repertoires in COVID-19. The data were produced by immunoSEQ multiplex PCR, yet TCRdb's version contains in-frame clones alone and is incomplete. The sample lists about 260,000 clones; 85% to 90% were seen once. Sample: PBMCs or T cells enriched from blood (not recorded which). The receptors were gathered from a man in his fifties who had been exposed to COVID-19.

The rearrangement links TRBV29-1 to TRBJ2-1; tentatively, D is TRBD1 (6 bases). V lost 7 bases to trimming and J lost 0 bases, with 10 bases between them. Germline V lookup: CDR1 SQVTM, CDR2 ANQGSEA. CDR3 length: 13 residues. CDR3 in DNA: TGCAGCGGTACGGGACACTCCTACAATGAGCAGTTCTTC. It yields the protein CSGTGHSYNEQFF.

This clone was counted a single time. The V gene is TRBV5-1, the J gene TRBJ1-1, with D possibly being TRBD1 (6 bases). This CDR3 is 15 amino acids long. V lost 0 bases and J 5 bases, leaving 14 bases between the germline ends. The germline CDR1 and CDR2 sequences are SGHRS and YFSETQ. The CDR3: CASSLDRVSLTEAFF. CDR3 nucleotides: TGCGCCAGCAGCTTGGACAGGGTATCATTGACTGAAGCTTTCTTT.

V usage is TRBV15 and J usage is TRBJ2-2; 7 positions match TRBD2. The CDR3 runs to 17 residues. Germline values: CDR1 LNHNV, CDR2 YYDKDF (reference sequence). Trimming removed 4 bases from V and 1 base from J; junction bases left unmatched: 9. The CDR3 is CATSTPTGLLNTGELFF. In DNA, the CDR3 is TGTGCCACCAGCACCCCAACGGGACTATTGAACACCGGGGAGCTGTTTTTT.

The rearrangement links TRBV5-4 to TRBJ1-6, with D unresolved. The ends were cut back, 0 bases at V and 8 bases at J, with 12 bases in the middle. The CDR3 is 15 amino acids. CDR1 SGHNT and CDR2 YYREEE come from the germline V gene (reference sequence). CDR3 protein: CASSLVAGVDSPLHF. In DNA, the CDR3 is TGTGCCAGCAGCTTGGTGGCAGGTGTGGATTCACCCCTCCACTTT. Together with reference TRBV5-4 and TRBJ1-6, the CDR3 gives the full variable domain: ETGVTQSPTHLIKTRGQQVTLRCSSQSGHNTVSWYQQALGQGPQFIFQYYREEENGRGNFPPRFSGLQFPNYSSELNVNALELDDSALYLCASSLVAGVDSPLHFGNGTRLTVT.

The chain recombines TRBV10-3 with TRBJ2-1, with TRBD2 matching over 7 bases. The CDR3 runs to 12 residues. Germline trimming cut 4 bases from V and 7 bases from J; bases unmatched to any gene: 1. Per the germline V gene, CDR1 is ENHRY and CDR2 is SYGVKD. CDR3 in DNA: TGTGCCATCAGTGGCGGGGGAAATGAGCAGTTCTTC. It specifies CAISGGGNEQFF.

This clone was counted only a few times. V and J are TRBV5-1 and TRBJ2-1; D gene uncertain. The CDR3 loop spans 14 amino acids. Germline loops: CDR1 SGHRS, CDR2 YFSETQ. Trimming pared 5 bases from V and 2 bases from J, leaving 11 bases between. This chain's CDR3 is CASRLIQAYNEQFF. In DNA, the CDR3 is TGCGCCAGCAGATTAATCCAGGCCTACAATGAGCAGTTCTTC.

The gene calls are TRBV5-1 and TRBJ2-5; tentatively, D is TRBD1 (5 bases). CDR3 size: 15 residues. The V and J ends lost 0 bases and 7 bases respectively, with 16 bases between them. The germline V gene encodes CDR1 SGHRS and CDR2 YFSETQ. CDR3 in amino acids: CASSLETVNSRTQYF. CDR3 nucleotide sequence: TGCGCCAGCAGCTTGGAGACAGTCAACTCACGGACCCAGTACTTC.

The chain carries TRBV5-6 and TRBJ2-5; 8 bases map to TRBD1. V shed 2 bases, J shed 2 bases, and the junction held 8 bases outside the gene matches. The CDR3 sequence is 16 residues long. Germline assignment: CDR1 SGHDT and CDR2 YYEEEE. In DNA form, the CDR3 reads TGTGCCAGCAGCTTCTCTTCCGGGACAGGACAAGAGACCCAGTACTTC. Its translation: CASSFSSGTGQETQYF.

The CDR3 region is CASSVEVLGQGGYTF. The CDR3 region has the DNA TGTGCCAGCAGCGTAGAGGTTCTTGGCCAGGGTGGCTACACCTTC. V gene TRBV9 combines with J gene TRBJ1-2; a possible D gene is TRBD1 (5 bases). The CDR3 spans 15 residues. V lost 0 bases to trimming and J lost 7 bases, with 16 bases between them. CDR1 and CDR2 from the germline V gene are SGDLS and YYNGEE. The full variable domain, in which reference TRBV9 and TRBJ1-2 provide the parts outside the CDR3, is DSGVTQTPKHLITATGQRVTLRCSPRSGDLSVYWYQQSLDQGLQFLIQYYNGEERAKGNILERFSAQQFPDLHSELNLSSLELGDSALYFCASSVEVLGQGGYTFGSGTRLTVV.

This chain links TRBV19 with TRBJ1-2; 7 bases align to TRBD1. V lost 7 bases, J lost 7 bases, and 6 bases stayed unmatched. The germline V gene encodes CDR1 LNHDA and CDR2 SQIVND (reference sequence). The CDR3 totals 12 residues. Here the CDR3 DNA reads TGTGCCAGTATGGCACAGGGGAGTGGCTACACCTTC. It translates to CASMAQGSGYTF.

The CDR3 DNA reads TGCGCCAGCAGCCAAGGGACAGGGGGCGCGTATCAGCCCCAGCATTTT. Amino acid sequence: CASSQGTGGAYQPQHF. The gene calls are TRBV4-1 and TRBJ1-5; 11 bases match TRBD1. The V gene's germline CDR1 is MGHRA and CDR2 YSYEKL. CDR3 length equals 16 residues. Trimming at V came to 1 base and at J to 5 bases, leaving 4 bases not matched to a gene.

This chain connects TRBV4-2 to TRBJ2-3; 16 nucleotides line up with TRBD2. This CDR3 has 21 residues. CDR1 and CDR2 (germline): LGHNA, YNFKEQ. Trimming cost V 4 bases and J 2 bases; bases outside gene matches: 15. This CDR3 is CASSLYGTSGGAYLNTDTQYF. As DNA, the CDR3 is TGTGCCAGCAGCCTCTACGGGACTAGCGGGGGGGCATACCTTAACACAGATACGCAGTATTTT.

The sample holds a few counts of this clone. The V call is TRBV6-5, the J call TRBJ1-1; D is undetermined. This CDR3 comprises 13 residues. CDR1 and CDR2 from the germline V gene are MNHEY and SVGAGI. Trimming stripped 7 bases from V and 7 bases from J, with 16 bases between. In DNA, the CDR3 is TGTGCCAGCACCCGAATAGGGAGTAATGAAGCTTTCTTT. It specifies CASTRIGSNEAFF.

The J gene is TRBJ2-3, the V gene TRBV5-1; 11 bases align to TRBD2. The CDR3 has 17 amino acids. The junction had 6 bases not matched to a gene; V was cut back by 3 bases and J by 0 bases. The germline gives CDR1 SGHRS, CDR2 YFSETQ. The CDR3 DNA follows: TGCGCCAGCAGCTCCGGACTAGCGGGTACTAGCACAGATACGCAGTATTTT. This codes for CASSSGLAGTSTDTQYF.

The DNA for the CDR3 is TGTGCCAGTAGGCCGACCCGGGTCAAGAGGGTCACTGAAGCTTTCTTT. It codes for CASRPTRVKRVTEAFF. The gene calls are TRBV19 and TRBJ1-1; unclear D gene. Trimming stripped 6 bases from V and 4 bases from J, with 21 bases between. CDR1 is LNHDA and CDR2 is SQIVND in the germline V gene (reference sequence). The CDR3 is 16 residues long.

This chain connects TRBV29-1 to TRBJ1-1, with TRBD1 as a possible D gene (5 bases). The CDR3 is 14 residues long. Germline CDR1 and CDR2: SQVTM and ANQGSEA. The ends were cut back, 2 bases at V and 1 base at J, with 11 bases in the middle. The CDR3 sequence is CSVELYGQNTEAFF. CDR3 coding DNA: TGCAGCGTTGAATTGTACGGACAGAACACTGAAGCTTTCTTT. Full variable domain (missing parts from reference TRBV29-1 and TRBJ1-1): SAVISQKPSRDICQRGTSLTIQCQVDSQVTMMFWYRQQPGQSLTLIATANQGSEATYESGFVIDKFPISRPNLTFSTLTVSNMSPEDSSIYLCSVELYGQNTEAFFGQGTRLTVV.

The chain couples TRBV21-1 to TRBJ2-7; the table assigns TRBD1, which was not confirmed against the DNA. TRBV21-1 counts as a pseudogene. This CDR3 contains 16 residues. The CDR3 protein is CASSNDDRIRPYEQYV. The CDR3 bases are TGTGCCAGCAGCAACGACGACAGAATCCGACCCTACGAGCAGTACGTC.

The chain recombines TRBV7-3 with TRBJ2-5; 7 bases fit TRBD1. Germline trimming cut 6 bases from V and 5 bases from J; bases unmatched to any gene: 6. CDR3 length equals 13 residues. Germline assignment: CDR1 SGHTA and CDR2 FQGTGA. The CDR3 protein is CASSPGGRETQYF. The CDR3 region has the DNA TGTGCCAGCAGTCCAGGGGGTCGGGAGACCCAGTACTTC.

This chain uses TRBV5-1 with TRBJ2-5; 7 nucleotides line up with TRBD2. CDR1 and CDR2 (germline): SGHRS, YFSETQ. With V trimmed by 4 bases and J by 1 base, 7 bases remained unmatched. The CDR3 is made up of 15 amino acids. CDR3 sequence (DNA): TGCGCCAGCAGCCCCGGCGGGAGCCGCCAAGAGACCCAGTACTTC. Translating it yields CASSPGGSRQETQYF.

The J gene is TRBJ1-4, the V gene TRBV7-9; maybe TRBD1 (6 bases). Germline loops: CDR1 SEHNR, CDR2 FQNEAQ (reference sequence). V was trimmed by 4 bases and J by 4 bases, leaving 19 bases between them. CDR3 length: 17 residues. The CDR3 nucleotides are TGTGCCAGCAGCTCGATAGTAACAGGGCTTAGTAATGAAAAACTGTTTTTT. Amino acid sequence: CASSSIVTGLSNEKLFF.

The CDR3 region is CASRGTSDLNEQFF. The CDR3 DNA reads TGTGCCAGCAGGGGGACTAGCGATCTCAATGAGCAGTTCTTC. V is TRBV2 and J is TRBJ2-1; 10 nucleotides match TRBD2. The CDR3 covers 14 residues. Germline loops: CDR1 SNHLY, CDR2 FYNNEI. J was trimmed by 6 bases and V by 6 bases; bases with no gene match: 5.

J is TRBJ1-2 and V is TRBV5-1; 8 bases align to TRBD1. The CDR3 runs to 14 residues. Germline V gene sequence: CDR1 SGHRS, CDR2 YFSETQ. Losses at the gene ends were 0 bases for V and 7 bases for J; bases not matched to a gene: 5. The CDR3 DNA sequence: TGCGCCAGCAGCTTGGATCCAGGGGGCAGTGGCTACACCTTC. It yields the protein CASSLDPGGSGYTF.